The 20 T cell receptor beta chains given below trace back to one sample, sequenced in a study of T-cell memory formation after mild COVID-19. From the 5' RACE reads, TCRdb called clonotypes with MiXCR, one entry per CDR3 protein. Among about 350,000 distinct CDR3 sequences listed, roughly 15% were seen once. Sequencing input: PBMCs or a T cell subset sorted from them (not recorded which). These receptors came from a man younger than 35 who had mild COVID-19 (a few samples of this study predate the infection). Cell type and time point are not known.

The rearrangement links TRBV18 to TRBJ1-5; 10 bases are shared with TRBD1. CDR1 KGHSH and CDR2 LQKENI come from the germline V gene. J was trimmed by 6 bases and V by 6 bases; bases with no gene match: 5. The CDR3 contains 14 residues. Written as DNA, the CDR3 is TGTGCCAGCTCCGTGGACAGGGGGGTTCAGCCCCAGCATTTT. Translating gives CASSVDRGVQPQHF. The full variable domain, with the rest looked up from reference TRBV18 and TRBJ1-5, is NAGVMQNPRHLVRRRGQEARLRCSPMKGHSHVYWYRQLPEEGLKFMVYLQKENIIDESGMPKERFSAEFPKEGPSILRIQQVVRGDSAAYFCASSVDRGVQPQHFGDGTRLSIL.

This chain links TRBV7-9 with TRBJ1-1, with 9 nucleotides matching TRBD1. CDR1 SEHNR and CDR2 FQNEAQ come from the germline V gene (reference sequence). The junction had 1 base not matched to a gene; V was cut back by 1 base and J by 1 base. The length of the CDR3 is 15 residues. CDR3 sequence: CASSLGDRENTEAFF. The CDR3 nucleotides are TGTGCCAGCAGCTTAGGGGACAGGGAGAACACTGAAGCTTTCTTT.

The table lists this clonotype with a few counts. CDR3 bases: TGTGCCAGCAGCAGTGGGTCGACCCGTGGCGATACGCAGTATTTT. It translates to CASSSGSTRGDTQYF. The chain recombines TRBV7-2 with TRBJ2-3; no reliable D call. The CDR3 is made up of 15 amino acids. Germline assignment: CDR1 SGHTA and CDR2 FQGNSA. V was shortened by 5 bases and J by 6 bases, with 18 bases between the two germline ends.

This clonotype was observed a handful of times. The chain couples TRBV28 to TRBJ2-7, with 8 nucleotides matching TRBD1. Germline V gene data show CDR1 as MDHEN and CDR2 as SYDVKM. The CDR3 is 15 amino acids. The ends lost 6 bases at V and 2 bases at J; junction bases unmatched: 9. The CDR3 here is CASSLGRGHTYEQYV. The CDR3 nucleotides read TGTGCCAGCAGCTTGGGCAGGGGGCATACCTACGAGCAGTACGTC.

This clonotype was counted many times. This chain connects TRBV18 to TRBJ1-1; 7 bases are shared with TRBD1. Germline V gives CDR1 KGHSH, CDR2 LQKENI. The CDR3 consists of 14 residues. V gave up 7 bases and J gave up 3 bases; unmatched junction bases: 8. The CDR3 here is CASFPTGTHTEAFF. The CDR3 DNA sequence: TGTGCCAGCTTCCCGACAGGGACCCACACTGAAGCTTTCTTT.

This clonotype turned up a few times. This chain links TRBV2 with TRBJ2-5; 8 bases line up with TRBD1. This CDR3 is built from 14 residues. Per the germline V gene, CDR1 is SNHLY and CDR2 is FYNNEI. With 7 bases clipped from V and 1 base from J, the junction kept 5 bases outside the gene matches. Here the CDR3 reads CASKITGGQETQYF. The CDR3 DNA is TGTGCCAGCAAGATCACAGGGGGCCAAGAGACCCAGTACTTC.

This clonotype was seen only a few times. The chain has TRBV6-2 or TRBV6-3 and TRBJ2-5, with D possibly TRBD2 on 5 matching bases. This CDR3 comprises 9 residues. V dropped 8 bases and J dropped 12 bases, with 10 bases sitting between them. The germline CDR1 and CDR2 sequences are MNHEY and SVGEGT. The CDR3 spells CASGWRKYF. The CDR3 nucleotides read TGTGCCAGCGGCTGGAGGAAGTACTTC.

This clonotype showed up many times. J is TRBJ2-6 and V is TRBV2; TRBD1 might be the D (6 bases). The CDR3 is 15 amino acids. The V gene lost 6 bases and the J gene lost 0 bases, with 9 bases spanning the gap. Germline CDR1 reads SNHLY; CDR2 reads FYNNEI. CDR3 in amino acids: CASSRDNSGANVLTF. The CDR3 bases are TGTGCCAGCAGCCGGGACAACTCTGGGGCCAACGTCCTGACTTTC.

This clonotype was picked up a small number of times. The chain combines TRBV11-3 with TRBJ1-3; D not resolved. Germline V gene sequence: CDR1 SGHNT, CDR2 YENEEA. V gave up 5 bases and J gave up 8 bases, with 16 bases separating them. The CDR3 is 14 amino acids. The CDR3: CASSASDEGDTIYF. The CDR3 bases are TGTGCCAGCAGCGCGAGCGACGAAGGAGACACCATATATTTT.

V and J are TRBV5-1 and TRBJ2-1; no clear D. The length of the CDR3 is 14 residues. V lost 0 bases to trimming and J lost 7 bases, with 11 bases between them. Germline-derived CDR1 and CDR2 are SGHRS and YFSETQ. The CDR3 DNA sequence: TGCGCCAGCAGCTTGGGGACGGTGGTGAATGAGCAGTTCTTC. Its protein product is CASSLGTVVNEQFF.

V usage is TRBV7-8 and J usage is TRBJ2-5, with D possibly being TRBD2 (5 bases). The CDR3 totals 15 residues. In germline, CDR1 is SGHVS, CDR2 FQNEAQ. V was pared by 7 bases and J by 5 bases, with 20 bases between. CDR3 in amino acids: CASTPVRGPGETQYF. As DNA, the CDR3 is TGTGCCAGCACCCCGGTCAGAGGGCCGGGTGAGACCCAGTACTTC.

This clonotype was counted between two and nine times. J is TRBJ2-7 and V is TRBV10-3; tentative D call: TRBD2 (6 bases). Per germline, CDR1 ENHRY and CDR2 SYGVKD. The CDR3 contains 12 residues. V lost 2 bases, J lost 6 bases, and 8 bases lay in between. The CDR3 is CAISEGGTEQYV. The CDR3 DNA is TGTGCCATCAGTGAGGGCGGGACCGAGCAGTACGTC.

A few counts support this clonotype. The chain has TRBV2 and TRBJ2-7, with D uncertain. CDR1 SNHLY and CDR2 FYNNEI come from the germline V gene. The CDR3 loop spans 12 amino acids. V lost 7 bases and J 0 bases, leaving 7 bases between the germline ends. CDR3 sequence: CASKVFSYEQYF. The DNA for the CDR3 is TGTGCCAGCAAGGTCTTCTCCTACGAGCAGTACTTC.

This clonotype was found many times. V and J are TRBV9 and TRBJ2-1; TRBD2 aligns across 7 bases. The CDR3 extends over 16 amino acids. Germline V gene sequence: CDR1 SGDLS, CDR2 YYNGEE. The V segment lost 4 bases and the J segment 3 bases; nucleotides outside the gene matches: 10. CDR3 sequence (DNA): TGTGCCAGCAGCCCCTCCGGGGTAGCGGGCTACAATGAGCAGTTCTTC. This sequence encodes CASSPSGVAGYNEQFF.

This clonotype was counted only a few times. The CDR3 DNA sequence: TGCGCCAGCAGGCAAACCCAGGGTAACTATGGCTACACCTTC. Translated: CASRQTQGNYGYTF. The V gene is TRBV5-1, the J gene TRBJ1-2; D perhaps matches TRBD1 (5 bases). Deletions cut 5 bases from V and 1 base from J, with 12 bases between. The CDR3 contains 14 residues. CDR1 and CDR2 from the germline V gene are SGHRS and YFSETQ.

This clonotype was found a few times. This rearrangement joins TRBV27 to TRBJ1-2, with a tentative D call TRBD1 (6 bases). Germline V gives CDR1 MNHEY, CDR2 SMNVEV (reference sequence). V lost 3 bases, J lost 4 bases, and 15 bases lay in between. The CDR3 sequence is 15 residues long. CDR3 in amino acids: CASSLMGASLYGYTF. In DNA, the CDR3 is TGTGCCAGCAGTTTGATGGGGGCTAGTCTCTATGGCTACACCTTC.

V usage is TRBV6-5 and J usage is TRBJ2-3, with D perhaps matching TRBD1 or TRBD2 (7 bases each). V gave up 9 bases and J gave up 6 bases, with 16 bases separating them. The CDR3 has 13 amino acids. Germline V gives CDR1 MNHEY, CDR2 SVGAGI. In nucleotides, the CDR3 is TGTGCCAGTAAGACAGGGAGGGTGGATACGCAGTATTTT. This encodes CASKTGRVDTQYF.

This clonotype was detected only a few times. J is TRBJ2-5 and V is TRBV10-3; maybe TRBD1 (6 bases). Trimming stripped 10 bases from V and 3 bases from J, with 24 bases between. CDR3 length: 16 residues. Germline CDR1 and CDR2: ENHRY and SYGVKD. CDR3 loop: CATLGSFDRKKETQYF. The CDR3 DNA follows: TGTGCCACCCTTGGTTCTTTCGACAGGAAAAAAGAGACCCAGTACTTC.

The chain is built from TRBV7-9 and TRBJ2-1; 12 nucleotides match TRBD2. V gave up 5 bases and J gave up 6 bases; unmatched junction bases: 8. Germline V gene sequence: CDR1 SEHNR, CDR2 FQNEAQ (reference sequence). CDR3 size: 16 residues. The CDR3 DNA is TGTGCCAGCAGCGGGCGACTAGCGGGGGATGGCAATGAGCAGTTCTTC. Its protein product is CASSGRLAGDGNEQFF.

This clonotype appeared a few times. This sequence joins TRBV7-2 and TRBJ1-1; TRBD1 agrees at 9 bases. The CDR3 extends over 20 amino acids. V shed 2 bases, J shed 0 bases, and the junction held 16 bases outside the gene matches. Germline CDR1 is SGHTA and CDR2 is FQGNSA. This CDR3 is CASSLRDRAELAPMNTEAFF. The CDR3 DNA sequence: TGTGCCAGCAGCTTAAGGGACAGGGCCGAACTAGCACCCATGAACACTGAAGCTTTCTTT.